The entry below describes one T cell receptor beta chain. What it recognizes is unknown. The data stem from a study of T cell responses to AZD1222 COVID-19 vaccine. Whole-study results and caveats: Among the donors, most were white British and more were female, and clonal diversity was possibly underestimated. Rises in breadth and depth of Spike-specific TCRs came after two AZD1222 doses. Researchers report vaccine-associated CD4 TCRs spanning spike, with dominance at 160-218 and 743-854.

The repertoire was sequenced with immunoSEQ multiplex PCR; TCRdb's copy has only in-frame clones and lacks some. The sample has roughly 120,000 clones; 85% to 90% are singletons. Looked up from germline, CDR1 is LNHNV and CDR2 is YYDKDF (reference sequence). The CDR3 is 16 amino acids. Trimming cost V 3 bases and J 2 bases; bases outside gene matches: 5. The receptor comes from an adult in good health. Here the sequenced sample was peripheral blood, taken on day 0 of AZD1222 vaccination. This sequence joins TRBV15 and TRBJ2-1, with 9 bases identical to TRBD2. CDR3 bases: TGTGCCACCAGCAGGGTCCAGCGGGGGGCCTACAATGAGCAGTTCTTC. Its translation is CATSRVQRGAYNEQFF. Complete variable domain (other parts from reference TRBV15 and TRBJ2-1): DAMVIQNPRYQVTQFGKPVTLSCSQTLNHNVMYWYQQKSSQAPKLLFHYYDKDFNNEADTPDNFQSRRPNTSFCFLDIRSPGLGDTAMYLCATSRVQRGAYNEQFFGPGTRLTVL.